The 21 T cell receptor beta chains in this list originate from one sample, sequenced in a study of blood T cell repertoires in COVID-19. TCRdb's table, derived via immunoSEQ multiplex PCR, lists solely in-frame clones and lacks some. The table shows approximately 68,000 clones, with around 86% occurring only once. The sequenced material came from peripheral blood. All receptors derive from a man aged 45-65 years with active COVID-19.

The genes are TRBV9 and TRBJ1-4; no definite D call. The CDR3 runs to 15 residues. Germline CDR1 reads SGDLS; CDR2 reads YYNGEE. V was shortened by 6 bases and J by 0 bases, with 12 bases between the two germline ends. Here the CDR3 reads CASNIEGTTNEKLFF. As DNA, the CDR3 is TGTGCCAGCAACATAGAGGGAACAACTAATGAAAAACTGTTTTTT.

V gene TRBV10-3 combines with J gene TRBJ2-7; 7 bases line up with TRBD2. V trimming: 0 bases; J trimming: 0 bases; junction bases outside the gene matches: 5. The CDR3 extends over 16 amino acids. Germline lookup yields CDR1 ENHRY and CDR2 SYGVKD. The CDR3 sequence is CAISESDGGSSYEQYF. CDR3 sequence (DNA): TGTGCCATCAGTGAGTCTGACGGGGGGAGCTCCTACGAGCAGTACTTC.

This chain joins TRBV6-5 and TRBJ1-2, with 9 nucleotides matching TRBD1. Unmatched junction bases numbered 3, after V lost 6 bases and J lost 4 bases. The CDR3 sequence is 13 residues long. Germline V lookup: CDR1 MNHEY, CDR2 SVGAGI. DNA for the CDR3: TGTGCCAGCAGAGTGACAGGGGGCTATGGCTACACCTTC. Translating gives CASRVTGGYGYTF.

The CDR3 nucleotides are TGTGCCAGCAGCTTCGGGGGGAACCAGCATTTT. Its protein product is CASSFGGNQHF. The chain is built from TRBV7-8 and TRBJ1-5; D might be TRBD1 (5 bases). With 3 bases removed from V and 12 bases from J, the gap between germline ends came to 9 bases. The length of the CDR3 is 11 residues. Germline V CDR1 and CDR2: SGHVS, FQNEAQ.

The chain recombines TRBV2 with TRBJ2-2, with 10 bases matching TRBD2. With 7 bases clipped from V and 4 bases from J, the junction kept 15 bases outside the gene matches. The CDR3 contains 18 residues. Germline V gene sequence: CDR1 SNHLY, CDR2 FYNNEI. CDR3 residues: CASKSGWASGSPTGELFF. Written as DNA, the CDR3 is TGTGCCAGCAAGAGTGGTTGGGCTAGCGGGAGTCCCACCGGGGAGCTGTTTTTT. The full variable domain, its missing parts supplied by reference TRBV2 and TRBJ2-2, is EPEVTQTPSHQVTQMGQEVILRCVPISNHLYFYWYRQILGQKVEFLVSFYNNEISEKSEIFDDQFSVERPDGSNFTLKIRSTKLEDSAMYFCASKSGWASGSPTGELFFGEGSRLTVL.

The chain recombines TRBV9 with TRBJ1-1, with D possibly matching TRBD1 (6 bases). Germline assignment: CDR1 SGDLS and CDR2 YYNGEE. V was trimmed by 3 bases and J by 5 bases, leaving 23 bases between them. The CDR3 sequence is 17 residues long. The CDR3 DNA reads TGTGCCAGCAGCGGAACCCGGGGGGGGGCTAGGGCTACTGAAGCTTTCTTT. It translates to CASSGTRGGARATEAFF.

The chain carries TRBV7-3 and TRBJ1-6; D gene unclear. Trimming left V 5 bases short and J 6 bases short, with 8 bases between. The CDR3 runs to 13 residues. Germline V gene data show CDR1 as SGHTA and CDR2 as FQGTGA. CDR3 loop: CASSRVSNSPLHF. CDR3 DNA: TGTGCCAGCAGCCGGGTCTCTAATTCACCCCTCCACTTT.

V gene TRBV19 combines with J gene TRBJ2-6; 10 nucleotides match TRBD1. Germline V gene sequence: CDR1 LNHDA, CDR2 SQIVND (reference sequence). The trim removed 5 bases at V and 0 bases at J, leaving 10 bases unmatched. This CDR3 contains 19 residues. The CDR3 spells CASSVRPGQGFSGANVLTF. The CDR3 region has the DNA TGTGCCAGTAGTGTCAGACCGGGACAGGGGTTCTCTGGGGCCAACGTCCTGACTTTC.

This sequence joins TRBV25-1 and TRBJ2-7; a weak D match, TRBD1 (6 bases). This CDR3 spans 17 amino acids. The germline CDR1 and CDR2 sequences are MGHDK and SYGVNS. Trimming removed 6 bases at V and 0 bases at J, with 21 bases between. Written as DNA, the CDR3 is TGTGCCAGCAGCTCATACAGGGTCTCCGAGAGCTCCTACGAGCAGTACTTC. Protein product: CASSSYRVSESSYEQYF.

CDR3 nucleotide sequence: TGTGCCAGTAGTATCGCCGGGACAGGGGGTGAAAAACTGTTTTTT. It encodes CASSIAGTGGEKLFF. This chain connects TRBV19 to TRBJ1-4, with 11 nucleotides matching TRBD1. Germline trimming cut 3 bases from V and 7 bases from J; bases unmatched to any gene: 4. Per the germline V gene, CDR1 is LNHDA and CDR2 is SQIVND (reference sequence). The CDR3 sequence is 15 residues long.

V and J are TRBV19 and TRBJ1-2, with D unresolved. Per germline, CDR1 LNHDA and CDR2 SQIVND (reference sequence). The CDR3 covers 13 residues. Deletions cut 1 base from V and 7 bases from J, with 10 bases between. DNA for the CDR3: TGTGCCAGTAGTATAGTTACGGGATCTGGCTACACCTTC. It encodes CASSIVTGSGYTF.

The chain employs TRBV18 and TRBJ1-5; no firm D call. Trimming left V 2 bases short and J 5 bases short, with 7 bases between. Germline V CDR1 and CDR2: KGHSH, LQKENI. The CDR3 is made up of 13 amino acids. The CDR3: CASSPGLDQPQHF. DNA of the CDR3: TGTGCCAGCTCACCAGGGCTGGATCAGCCCCAGCATTTT.

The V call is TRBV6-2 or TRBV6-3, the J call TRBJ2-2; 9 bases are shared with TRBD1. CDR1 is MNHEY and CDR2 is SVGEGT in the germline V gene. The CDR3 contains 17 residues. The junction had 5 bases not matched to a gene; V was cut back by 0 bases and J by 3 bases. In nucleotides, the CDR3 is TGTGCCAGCAGTTACTCGCCGGGACAGGGTGACACCGGGGAGCTGTTTTTT. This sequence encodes CASSYSPGQGDTGELFF.

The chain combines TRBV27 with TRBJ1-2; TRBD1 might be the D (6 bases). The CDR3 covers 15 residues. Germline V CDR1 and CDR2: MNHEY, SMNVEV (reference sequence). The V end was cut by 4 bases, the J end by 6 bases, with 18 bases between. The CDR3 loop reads CASSSITSYRDGYTF. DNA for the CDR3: TGTGCCAGCAGTTCTATCACCTCATACAGGGATGGCTACACCTTC.

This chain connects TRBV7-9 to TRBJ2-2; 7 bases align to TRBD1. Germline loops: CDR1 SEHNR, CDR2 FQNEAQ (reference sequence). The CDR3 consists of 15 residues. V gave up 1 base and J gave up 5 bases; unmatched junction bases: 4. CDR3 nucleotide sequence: TGTGCCAGCAGCTTAGGCGACAGGGTAACCGGGGAGCTGTTTTTT. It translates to CASSLGDRVTGELFF.

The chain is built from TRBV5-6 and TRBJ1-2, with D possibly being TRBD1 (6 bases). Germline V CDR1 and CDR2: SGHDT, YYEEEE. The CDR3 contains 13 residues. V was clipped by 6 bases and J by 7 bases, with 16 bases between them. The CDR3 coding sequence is TGTGCCAGCAAGCGCCCTGGGGGCGGTGGCTACACCTTC. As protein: CASKRPGGGGYTF.

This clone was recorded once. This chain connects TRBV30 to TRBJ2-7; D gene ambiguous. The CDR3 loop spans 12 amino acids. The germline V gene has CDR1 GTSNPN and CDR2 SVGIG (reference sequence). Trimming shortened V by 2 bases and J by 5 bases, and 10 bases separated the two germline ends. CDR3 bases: TGTGCCTGGAGTCCCCCGAGTGACGAGCAGTACTTC. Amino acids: CAWSPPSDEQYF.

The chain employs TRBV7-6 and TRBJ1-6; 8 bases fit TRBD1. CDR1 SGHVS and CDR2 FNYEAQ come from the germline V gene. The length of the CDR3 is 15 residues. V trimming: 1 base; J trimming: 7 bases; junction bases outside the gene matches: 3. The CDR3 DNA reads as TGTGCCAGCAGCTTAGTACAGGGGGTGAATTCACCCCTCCACTTT. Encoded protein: CASSLVQGVNSPLHF.

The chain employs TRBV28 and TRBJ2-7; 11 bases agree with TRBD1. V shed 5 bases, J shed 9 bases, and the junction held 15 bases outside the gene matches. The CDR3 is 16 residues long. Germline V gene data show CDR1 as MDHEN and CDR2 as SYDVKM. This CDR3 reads CASSPSGTGGEMVQYF. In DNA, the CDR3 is TGTGCCAGCAGTCCTTCCGGGACAGGGGGGGAAATGGTGCAGTACTTC.

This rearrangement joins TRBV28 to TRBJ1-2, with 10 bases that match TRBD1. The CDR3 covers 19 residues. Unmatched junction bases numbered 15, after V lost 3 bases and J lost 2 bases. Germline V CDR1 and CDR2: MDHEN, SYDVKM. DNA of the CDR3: TGTGCCAGCAGTTTCAGCCTGACAGGGGGCGAGAGTTGGAACTATGGCTACACCTTC. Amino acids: CASSFSLTGGESWNYGYTF.

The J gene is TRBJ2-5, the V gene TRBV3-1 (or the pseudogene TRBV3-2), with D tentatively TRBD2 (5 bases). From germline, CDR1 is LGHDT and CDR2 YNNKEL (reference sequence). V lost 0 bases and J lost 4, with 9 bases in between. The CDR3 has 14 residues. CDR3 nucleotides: TGTGCCAGCAGCCAAGATATCGGAGGAGAGACCCAGTACTTC. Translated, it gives CASSQDIGGETQYF.